This T cell receptor beta chain emerged from a study of T-cell reconstitution after alpha-beta-depleted transplantation in children (dated by TCRdb to 2016 to 2018). Some background on the complete study: The study quantitatively tracked T-cell immune reconstitution after TCRalphabeta/CD19-depleted allogeneic hematopoietic cell transplantation in children using TCR repertoire profiling. On the study overall, not on this receptor specifically: In some patients, the high TCRbeta diversity seen at day 60 was put down to recipient T cells and intrathymic progenitors that had survived conditioning. The apparently early alphabetaT-cell count recovery about two months after transplant was reportedly dependent on only several hundred rapidly expanded clones derived from non-depleted graft cells. Over the following months the frequencies of hyperexpanded clones went down, and after one year T-cell counts and TCRbeta diversity were mostly credited to newly produced T cells.

The label giving this sample's treatment or condition can be read as: allogeneic hematopoietic cell transplantation with graft depleted of TCRalphabeta T cells and CD19 B cells. TCRalphabeta/CD19-depleted allogeneic hematopoietic cell grafts were given to the transplant recipients, all of whom were children. The library was prepared using PCR. TCRdb names Illumina HiSeq 2500 as the instrument used. To normalize quantification of the TCRbeta repertoire, the TCR libraries were built with molecular barcoding that relied on unique molecular identifiers. In TCRdb, the public reads were trimmed at Q25 with fastp and aligned with MiXCR, with productive beta chains retained. Identical CDR3 protein sequences are pooled into one entry, listed with their most common genes and DNA. For this sample there are just over 950,000 distinct CDR3 sequences; roughly 31% appear just once. The ten top clones hold over 25% of the sample.

Notes on this clonotype: The antigen it binds to is not known. Base-call qualities are not available, and no considerably larger clone is one nucleotide away.

The CDR3 contains 17 residues, cysteine and phenylalanine counted. The entry retains the CDR3 DNA only, 51 bases that are in frame from base 1. Trimming takes 5 bases off V and 0 bases off J; junction bases not matched to a gene: 10. The chain is encoded by TRBV12-3 or TRBV12-4 joined to TRBJ1-5; 7 of the junction bases match TRBD1. This TCR was recovered from a boy in the first two years of life who had a stem cell transplant for SCID, so the T cells may come from the graft donor. Source: PBMCs, mostly from graft donor cells, taken 360 days after TCRalphabeta/CD19-depleted stem cell transplant. CDR3 reads: CASSRIRGGHSNQPQHF. The DNA sequence reads TGTGCCAGCAGTAGGATTAGAGGGGGCCATAGCAATCAGCCCCAGCATTTT.